What follows are 32 T cell receptor beta chains derived from one specimen sequenced in a study of Ad26.COV2.S vaccination and SARS-CoV-2 variants. Treatment in this sample: 19 received Ad26.COV2.S at low or high dose, single or two shots; about 5 received placebo; per-sample allocation not given. Each sample was drawn 63 days after the first injection (of vaccine or placebo). The repertoire was sequenced with immunoSEQ multiplex PCR; TCRdb's copy has only in-frame clones and lacks some. In the table there are a few hundred thousand clones, 75% to 90% of which are singletons. Sequenced material: peripheral blood, taken in a trial of Ad26.COV2.S vaccine versus placebo. The receptor source for this set is a person aged 18-60 years who received the Ad26.COV2.S COVID-19 vaccine or a placebo.

The CDR3 here is CASSLVRQAMNEKLFF. CDR3 DNA sequence: TGTGCCAGCAGCTTAGTCCGGCAGGCTATGAATGAAAAACTGTTTTTT. J is TRBJ1-4 and V is TRBV7-2; D remains unclear. Germline CDR1 SGHTA, CDR2 FQGNSA. V shed 1 base and J shed 5 bases, with 14 bases lying between them. The CDR3 extends over 16 amino acids.

CDR3 sequence: CASSFLAGATSYNEQFF. In DNA, the CDR3 is TGTGCCAGCAGTTTCCTAGCGGGGGCGACATCCTACAATGAGCAGTTCTTC. This chain uses TRBV28 with TRBJ2-1; 10 bases agree with TRBD2. The V segment lost 3 bases and the J segment 1 base; nucleotides outside the gene matches: 6. The CDR3 contains 17 residues. Germline V gene data show CDR1 as MDHEN and CDR2 as SYDVKM.

This clone was seen a single time. The J gene is TRBJ1-2, the V gene TRBV28, with 11 nucleotides matching TRBD1. This CDR3 region has 13 residues. J was trimmed by 8 bases and V by 6 bases; bases with no gene match: 5. Looked up from germline, CDR1 is MDHEN and CDR2 is SYDVKM. The CDR3 nucleotides read TGTGCCAGCAGAGGACAGGGGGCGAGAGGCTACACCTTC. Its protein product is CASRGQGARGYTF.

The chain couples TRBV28 to TRBJ2-2, with D uncertain. This CDR3 spans 13 amino acids. V was pared by 9 bases and J by 3 bases, with 11 bases between. The V gene's germline CDR1 is MDHEN and CDR2 SYDVKM. The CDR3 protein is CASTRFDTGELFF. CDR3 coding DNA: TGTGCCAGTACCCGCTTCGACACCGGGGAGCTGTTTTTT.

This chain joins TRBV5-6 and TRBJ1-5; TRBD1 agrees at 10 bases. V lost 2 bases and J lost 7; bases outside the gene matches: 6. Germline V gene sequence: CDR1 SGHDT, CDR2 YYEEEE. This CDR3 comprises 15 residues. The CDR3 DNA is TGTGCCAGCAGCTTCCTCGGGACAGGGGCCCAGCCCCAGCATTTT. This codes for CASSFLGTGAQPQHF. The full variable domain, its missing parts supplied by reference TRBV5-6 and TRBJ1-5, is DAGVTQSPTHLIKTRGQQVTLRCSPKSGHDTVSWYQQALGQGPQFIFQYYEEEERQRGNFPDRFSGHQFPNYSSELNVNALLLGDSALYLCASSFLGTGAQPQHFGDGTRLSIL.

This sequence joins TRBV28 and TRBJ1-4; D is undetermined. Between the trimmed V and J ends, which lost 6 bases and 0 bases, there was a span of 11 bases. The CDR3 length is 15 residues. CDR1 and CDR2 from the germline V gene are MDHEN and SYDVKM. The CDR3 protein is CASSRTDTTNEKLFF. The CDR3 nucleotides are TGTGCCAGCAGCCGGACCGACACAACTAATGAAAAACTGTTTTTT. The variable domain in full, with the rest retrieved from reference TRBV28 and TRBJ1-4, is DVKVTQSSRYLVKRTGEKVFLECVQDMDHENMFWYRQDPGLGLRLIYFSYDVKMKEKGDIPEGYSVSREKKERFSLILESASTNQTSMYLCASSRTDTTNEKLFFGSGTQLSVL.

The rearrangement links TRBV29-1 to TRBJ1-4; D ambiguous. CDR3 length: 14 residues. The V end was cut by 1 base, the J end by 0 bases, with 6 bases between. Germline V gene data show CDR1 as SQVTM and CDR2 as ANQGSEA. CDR3 loop: CSVEGTATNEKLFF. The CDR3 nucleotides are TGCAGCGTTGAAGGGACGGCAACTAATGAAAAACTGTTTTTT.

The chain employs TRBV19 and TRBJ2-1; a weak D match, TRBD1 (5 bases). This CDR3 has 15 residues. From germline, CDR1 is LNHDA and CDR2 SQIVND (reference sequence). Trimming took off 6 bases at V and 1 base at J, with 13 bases between the two ends. The CDR3, as DNA: TGTGCCAGTAGACGGACATCAATATCCTACAATGAGCAGTTCTTC. Encoded protein: CASRRTSISYNEQFF.

The J gene is TRBJ1-4, the V gene TRBV30; no definite D call. Per the germline V gene, CDR1 is GTSNPN and CDR2 is SVGIG (reference sequence). Trimming cost V 2 bases and J 5 bases, with 6 bases left between them. The CDR3 loop spans 12 amino acids. The CDR3 loop reads CAWSLRNEKLFF. The CDR3 nucleotides are TGTGCCTGGAGTCTCCGGAATGAAAAACTGTTTTTT.

The chain uses TRBV29-1 and TRBJ2-1; D perhaps matches TRBD1 (5 bases). V was clipped by 6 bases and J by 8 bases, with 14 bases between them. Looked up from germline, CDR1 is SQVTM and CDR2 is ANQGSEA. The CDR3 loop spans 12 amino acids. The CDR3 is CSVGHLSHEQFF. Written as DNA, the CDR3 is TGCAGCGTCGGACACCTTTCGCATGAGCAGTTCTTC.

The chain couples TRBV5-1 to TRBJ2-7; tentatively, D is TRBD1 (5 bases). The germline V gene encodes CDR1 SGHRS and CDR2 YFSETQ. Trimming took off 0 bases at V and 2 bases at J, with 12 bases between the two ends. The CDR3 contains 15 residues. CDR3 loop: CASSLAASRAYEQYF. DNA for the CDR3: TGCGCCAGCAGCTTGGCCGCGTCCAGGGCCTACGAGCAGTACTTC.

V usage is TRBV19 and J usage is TRBJ2-2; tentative D call: TRBD1 (5 bases). Germline V gene sequence: CDR1 LNHDA, CDR2 SQIVND (reference sequence). The CDR3 is 16 amino acids. Trimming shortened V by 3 bases and J by 4 bases, and 15 bases separated the two germline ends. DNA of the CDR3: TGTGCCAGTAGTATGGTCCAGGGAACCACCACCGGGGAGCTGTTTTTT. Its translation is CASSMVQGTTTGELFF. Together with reference TRBV19 and TRBJ2-2, the CDR3 gives the full variable domain: DGGITQSPKYLFRKEGQNVTLSCEQNLNHDAMYWYRQDPGQGLRLIYYSQIVNDFQKGDIAEGYSVSREKKESFPLTVTSAQKNPTAFYLCASSMVQGTTTGELFFGEGSRLTVL.

The CDR3 DNA follows: TGTGCCAGCAGCTTTAGCGGGAGATCTAGCGAGCAGTACTTC. The encoded protein is CASSFSGRSSEQYF. The chain carries TRBV11-2 and TRBJ2-7; 9 nucleotides line up with TRBD2. The V gene end was trimmed by 3 bases and the J gene end by 6 bases; junction bases not matched to a gene: 6. This CDR3 is 14 amino acids long. Germline V CDR1 and CDR2: SGHAT, FQNNGV. Based on the CDR3 plus reference TRBV11-2 and TRBJ2-7, the full variable domain is EAGVAQSPRYKIIEKRQSVAFWCNPISGHATLYWYQQILGQGPKLLIQFQNNGVVDDSQLPKDRFSAERLKGVDSTLKIQPAKLEDSAVYLCASSFSGRSSEQYFGPGTRLTVT.

The rearrangement uses TRBV7-2 and TRBJ1-5; D possibly corresponds to TRBD1 (6 bases). The CDR3 spans 16 residues. The V end lost 1 base, the J end lost 5 bases, and 15 bases lay between the germline ends. CDR1 SGHTA and CDR2 FQGNSA come from the germline V gene. The CDR3 sequence is CASSLGGRGIDQPQHF. CDR3 nucleotides: TGTGCCAGCAGCTTAGGGGGCAGGGGTATAGATCAGCCCCAGCATTTT.

This chain links TRBV10-3 with TRBJ1-4; TRBD1 is a possible D gene (5 bases). The CDR3 sequence is 15 residues long. From germline, CDR1 is ENHRY and CDR2 SYGVKD. V dropped 0 bases and J dropped 4 bases, with 9 bases sitting between them. CDR3 region: CAISESGGSNEKLFF. The CDR3 DNA is TGTGCCATCAGTGAGTCGGGGGGTAGTAATGAAAAACTGTTTTTT.

V is TRBV3-1 (or the pseudogene TRBV3-2) and J is TRBJ2-1; the match to TRBD2 covers 12 bases. CDR1 LGHDT and CDR2 YNNKEL come from the germline V gene (reference sequence). V was clipped by 2 bases and J by 5 bases; unmatched bases: 4. The CDR3 has 16 residues. The CDR3 loop reads CASSQLRTSGNNEQFF. CDR3 bases: TGTGCCAGCAGCCAACTTAGGACTAGCGGGAACAATGAGCAGTTCTTC.

The rearrangement joins TRBV2 to TRBJ2-3; D is possibly TRBD2 (5 bases). Trimming shortened V by 2 bases and J by 0 bases, and 9 bases separated the two germline ends. Germline lookup yields CDR1 SNHLY and CDR2 FYNNEI. This CDR3 has 15 amino acids. CDR3 sequence: CASSENGISTDTQYF. DNA for the CDR3: TGTGCCAGCAGTGAAAACGGGATTAGCACAGATACGCAGTATTTT.

The chain employs TRBV5-6 and TRBJ2-2; D uncertain. V lost 4 bases to trimming and J lost 4 bases, with 11 bases between them. The CDR3 loop spans 14 amino acids. CDR1 and CDR2 from the germline V gene are SGHDT and YYEEEE. CDR3 DNA: TGTGCCAGCAGCATCGTCGGTTCCACCGGGGAGCTGTTTTTT. This encodes CASSIVGSTGELFF.

The table lists this clone with a count of one. The V call is TRBV2, the J call TRBJ1-2; possible D gene TRBD1, 5 bases. This CDR3 region has 15 residues. Trimming cost V 7 bases and J 8 bases, with 23 bases left between them. The germline CDR1 and CDR2 sequences are SNHLY and FYNNEI. CDR3 DNA: TGTGCCAGCACTTCGGGGCTCCCACGGAGAAGCGGCTACACCTTC. Its protein product is CASTSGLPRRSGYTF.

This CDR3 reads CASSPRGGGYTF. As DNA, the CDR3 is TGTGCCAGCAGCCCCAGGGGAGGCGGCTACACCTTC. The gene calls are TRBV4-2 and TRBJ1-2; TRBD1 is a possible D gene (6 bases). V gave up 4 bases and J gave up 8 bases, with 11 bases separating them. Germline-derived CDR1 and CDR2 are LGHNA and YNFKEQ. The CDR3 has 12 amino acids.

The chain has TRBV15 and TRBJ2-5; the match to TRBD2 covers 10 bases. Germline V CDR1 and CDR2: LNHNV, YYDKDF (reference sequence). This CDR3 comprises 19 residues. Trimming cost V 0 bases and J 2 bases; bases outside gene matches: 12. Here the CDR3 reads CATSREAPLAGDQQETQYF. DNA of the CDR3: TGTGCCACCAGCAGAGAAGCCCCCCTAGCGGGAGATCAACAAGAGACCCAGTACTTC.

V gene TRBV9 combines with J gene TRBJ2-3; D not resolved. The CDR3 has 15 residues. The germline V gene has CDR1 SGDLS and CDR2 YYNGEE. V lost 2 bases, J lost 0 bases, and 10 bases lay in between. The CDR3 region has the DNA TGTGCCAGCAGCGTCAACGTCCTTAGCACAGATACGCAGTATTTT. It encodes CASSVNVLSTDTQYF.

In this sample, this clone turned up once. The V gene is TRBV29-1, the J gene TRBJ2-5; 8 nucleotides agree with TRBD1. This CDR3 contains 16 residues. Germline CDR1 and CDR2: SQVTM and ANQGSEA. J lost 1 base, V lost 1 base, and 8 bases had no gene match. Here the CDR3 DNA reads TGCAGCGTTGAAGGTCTAGTCAGGGGGCGCCAAGAGACCCAGTACTTC. As protein: CSVEGLVRGRQETQYF.

The V and J genes are TRBV5-4 and TRBJ2-1, with D tentatively TRBD2 (5 bases). This CDR3 has 15 amino acids. CDR1 is SGHNT and CDR2 is YYREEE in the germline V gene (reference sequence). Deletions cut 0 bases from V and 9 bases from J, with 16 bases between. This chain's CDR3 is CASSLESGGGGEQFF. In nucleotides, the CDR3 is TGTGCCAGCAGCTTGGAGAGCGGAGGAGGTGGTGAGCAGTTCTTC.

A word on this clone: At the DNA level, this CDR3 is encoded by other sequences in the same sample as well. The rearrangement joins TRBV18 to TRBJ1-6, with D perhaps matching TRBD1 (5 bases). This CDR3 contains 13 residues. The germline V and J ends were trimmed by 2 bases and 7 bases, with 6 bases remaining between them. Per the germline V gene, CDR1 is KGHSH and CDR2 is LQKENI. Here the CDR3 reads CASSPGANSPLHF. The CDR3 DNA reads TGTGCCAGCTCACCAGGGGCGAATTCACCCCTCCACTTT.

The V and J genes are TRBV29-1 and TRBJ1-2, with D unclear. Trimming removed 3 bases at V and 2 bases at J, with 10 bases between. The CDR3 has 13 residues. Germline CDR1 SQVTM, CDR2 ANQGSEA. The CDR3 region has the DNA TGCAGCGTTGACGATGGAGGGAACTATGGCTACACCTTC. It specifies CSVDDGGNYGYTF.

The chain couples TRBV19 to TRBJ1-5, with TRBD1 identical over 7 bases. Looked up from germline, CDR1 is LNHDA and CDR2 is SQIVND (reference sequence). The V gene end was trimmed by 3 bases and the J gene end by 2 bases; junction bases not matched to a gene: 10. This CDR3 contains 17 residues. The CDR3 here is CASSIPQGLGGNQPQHF. As DNA, the CDR3 is TGTGCCAGTAGTATCCCACAGGGGCTGGGCGGCAATCAGCCCCAGCATTTT.

The chain carries TRBV30 and TRBJ1-6, with D tentatively TRBD1 (5 bases). CDR1 is GTSNPN and CDR2 is SVGIG in the germline V gene (reference sequence). There are 18 residues in the CDR3. The V and J ends lost 8 bases and 8 bases respectively, with 31 bases between them. CDR3 loop: CAGVWSTALGRAHSPLHF. The CDR3 nucleotides are TGTGCCGGGGTTTGGTCGACAGCCCTCGGTAGGGCACATTCACCCCTCCACTTT.

A note on this clone: In the same sample, other DNA sequences code for this CDR3. The chain carries TRBV30 and TRBJ2-2, with 8 bases that match TRBD2. V shed 0 bases, J shed 6 bases, and the junction held 0 bases outside the gene matches. Germline-derived CDR1 and CDR2 are GTSNPN and SVGIG (reference sequence). This CDR3 contains 13 residues. The CDR3 reads CAWSVRGAGELFF. In DNA, the CDR3 is TGTGCCTGGAGTGTGCGGGGGGCCGGGGAGCTGTTTTTT. Supplemented by reference TRBV30 and TRBJ2-2, the full variable domain reads SQTIHQWPATLVQPVGSPLSLECTVEGTSNPNLYWYRQAAGRGLQLLFYSVGIGQISSEVPQNLSASRPQDRQFILSSKKLLLSDSGFYLCAWSVRGAGELFFGEGSRLTVL.

This chain connects TRBV7-2 to TRBJ1-5; D is perhaps TRBD1 (5 bases). The CDR3 has 15 residues. The germline CDR1 and CDR2 sequences are SGHTA and FQGNSA. V was cut by 1 base and J by 1 base, with 8 bases left in between. This CDR3 reads CASSLGQGSNQPQHF. As DNA, the CDR3 is TGTGCCAGCAGCTTAGGTCAGGGAAGCAATCAGCCCCAGCATTTT.

The V and J genes are TRBV27 and TRBJ2-7; D might be TRBD2 (6 bases). The germline V and J ends were trimmed by 5 bases and 0 bases, with 8 bases remaining between them. The CDR3 sequence is 13 residues long. From germline, CDR1 is MNHEY and CDR2 SMNVEV (reference sequence). CDR3 sequence (DNA): TGTGCCAGCAGTGGGGGGTTCTCCTACGAGCAGTACTTC. Its translation is CASSGGFSYEQYF.

The chain is built from TRBV28 and TRBJ2-1; a weak D match, TRBD1 (6 bases). V dropped 6 bases and J dropped 6 bases, with 18 bases sitting between them. The CDR3 loop spans 15 amino acids. Germline values: CDR1 MDHEN, CDR2 SYDVKM. CDR3 loop: CASSQDSWRSNEQFF. DNA of the CDR3: TGTGCCAGCAGCCAGGACAGCTGGAGGAGCAATGAGCAGTTCTTC.